This T cell receptor beta chain was recorded in a study of cytomegalovirus exposure and HLA in healthy donors. Study-wide findings and caveats: TCR beta V segments were, for the most part, productive about 87% or about 30% of the time in an earlier analysis.

This PCR relied on a set of 60 Vbeta primers and 13 Jbeta primers. The method was immunoSEQ multiplex PCR; TCRdb's version includes in-frame clones alone and lacks a portion of them. The sample holds about 100,000 clones, under 80% seen once. As regards this clone: Antigen specificity is unknown.

This CDR3 is 16 amino acids long. V dropped 5 bases and J dropped 1; count of bases not matched to a gene: 3. Germline CDR1 reads SGHVS; CDR2 reads FNYEAQ. The sequenced sample consisted of PBMCs. This clonotype originated in a man aged 35 to 55 in good health and CMV-seronegative. V is TRBV7-6 and J is TRBJ2-3, with 13 bases that match TRBD2. This chain's CDR3 is CASSGGTSGGTDTQYF. The CDR3 DNA reads TGTGCCAGCAGCGGGGGGACTAGCGGGGGCACAGATACGCAGTATTTT.